This TCR beta chain was captured in a study of beta chain features in type 1 diabetes. General study points: Type 1 diabetes patients had fewer VDJ junction insertions and more deletions. Among all four CD4+ subsets, Type 1 diabetes patients had TCRB CDR3s that were moderately but significantly shorter. Unsettled here was the matter of whether HLA type influences TCRB rearrangement. The cDNA sequencing approach could over-represent high-TCR-expressing cells.

Reverse transcription of all isolated RNA meant that expressed TCRB transcripts were sequenced. The assay was immunoSEQ multiplex PCR, and TCRdb's table has in-frame clones only and misses some. The sample contains 300,000 to 400,000 clones, 13% of which appear only once. Points on this clone: Its antigen is as yet unknown.

Each sorted population was over 98% pure. CDR1 is SEHNR and CDR2 is FQNEAQ in the germline V gene (reference sequence). There are 14 residues in the CDR3. V lost 5 bases to trimming and J lost 2 bases, with 12 bases between them. Sequencing was carried out using naive CD4+ T cells from blood. The chain uses TRBV7-9 and TRBJ1-1; D remains ambiguous. This receptor was taken from a young woman with type 1 diabetes. In DNA, the CDR3 is TGTGCCAGCAGCGTCCGATTCAGAAACACTGAAGCTTTCTTT. Translating gives CASSVRFRNTEAFF.